These T cell receptor beta chains were read from a single sample in a study of OX40 agonist ivuxolimab in advanced cancers. TCRdb keeps only in-frame clones here, not all; method: immunoSEQ multiplex PCR. The sample shows approximately 90,000 clones, around 88% of them seen only once. Sequencing used CD4+ or CD8+ T cells sorted from blood, obtained in a trial of the OX40 agonist ivuxolimab. These receptors originate from an adult with an advanced solid tumor such as melanoma, head and neck, liver or kidney cancer. The CDR3 runs from the conserved cysteine through the conserved F or W. A D gene is named only where the DNA matches it firmly. Part of the rows lack a size; the others show once, few, many or a class for expanded clones.

d_call j_call v_call clone_size cdr3_aa cdr3_nt
NA TRBJ1-5 TRBV28 NA CASSPLRGLRQPQHF TGTGCCAGCAGTCCTCTCAGGGGTCTACGCCAGCCCCAGCATTTT
TRBD1 TRBJ2-1 TRBV11-2 NA CASSLVQGALFF TGTGCCAGCAGCTTAGTACAGGGGGCTCTGTTCTTC
NA TRBJ2-7 TRBV13 NA CASSSLQGHEQYF TGTGCCAGCAGCTCCCTACAGGGCCACGAGCAGTACTTC
TRBD1 TRBJ1-1 TRBV5-1 NA CASSRTGGRTEAFF TGCGCCAGCAGCCGAACAGGGGGCCGAACTGAAGCTTTCTTT
TRBD1 TRBJ1-5 TRBV28 NA CASHKGTASNQPQHF TGTGCCAGCCACAAGGGGACAGCTAGCAATCAGCCCCAGCATTTT
TRBD1 TRBJ1-3 TRBV11-2 NA CASSLSQGGESGNTIYF TGTGCCAGCAGCTTATCCCAGGGGGGAGAATCTGGAAACACCATATATTTT
NA TRBJ1-3 TRBV18 once CASSPTIQGTGNTIYF TGTGCCAGCTCACCAACTATTCAGGGGACTGGAAACACCATATATTTT
NA TRBJ2-5 TRBV19 NA CASSTATQWQQNRFAQYF TGTGCCAGTAGTACGGCAACACAGTGGCAGCAGAACAGGTTTGCCCAGTACTTC
TRBD1 TRBJ1-5 TRBV4-3 NA CASSPTGNSNQPQHF TGCGCCAGCAGCCCGACAGGGAATAGCAATCAGCCCCAGCATTTT
TRBD1 TRBJ2-3 TRBV4-1 NA CASSQYVRGQSDTQYF TGCGCCAGCAGCCAATATGTCAGGGGGCAGTCAGATACGCAGTATTTT
NA TRBJ2-2 TRBV7-3 once CASSSTGPNTGELFF TGTGCCAGCAGCTCCACCGGGCCGAACACCGGGGAGCTGTTTTTT
NA TRBJ2-2 TRBV2 once CASSRQNTGELFF TGTGCCAGCAGCCGGCAGAACACCGGGGAGCTGTTTTTT
NA TRBJ2-2 TRBV5-6 NA CASSSLRQEMTGELFF TGTGCCAGCAGCTCTCTCCGACAGGAAATGACCGGGGAGCTGTTTTTT
TRBD2 TRBJ2-7 TRBV19 NA CASSMGGSSYEQYF TGTGCCAGTAGTATGGGAGGGAGCTCCTACGAGCAGTACTTC
NA TRBJ2-7 TRBV19 NA CASSKGHDSSYEQYF TGTGCCAGTAGTAAGGGACACGACAGCTCCTACGAGCAGTACTTC
NA TRBJ2-7 TRBV6-5 NA CASNSAGRTYEQYF TGTGCCAGCAACTCCGCCGGAAGGACCTACGAGCAGTACTTC
NA TRBJ2-3 TRBV2 NA CASSSLGNTQYF TGTGCCAGCAGTTCTTTAGGAAATACGCAGTATTTT
NA TRBJ1-3 TRBV19 NA CASRTIGPFSGNTIYF TGTGCCAGTAGGACCATCGGACCCTTCTCTGGAAACACCATATATTTT
TRBD2 TRBJ2-3 TRBV5-4 NA CASSSRTSAHSTDTQYF TGTGCCAGCAGCTCGAGAACTAGCGCCCACAGCACAGATACGCAGTATTTT
NA TRBJ1-5 TRBV6-6 NA CASTSTHNQPQHF TGTGCCAGCACGTCCACGCACAATCAGCCCCAGCATTTT
TRBD2 TRBJ2-7 TRBV7-8 NA CASSLELAGRYEQYF TGTGCCAGCAGCTTAGAACTAGCGGGAAGGTACGAGCAGTACTTC
NA TRBJ1-1 TRBV6-6 NA CATISPAYTEAFF TGTGCCACGATCTCCCCTGCATACACTGAAGCTTTCTTT
TRBD1 TRBJ1-5 TRBV25-1 NA CASRQGADQPQHF TGTGCCAGCAGGCAGGGGGCCGATCAGCCCCAGCATTTT
TRBD2 TRBJ2-5 TRBV7-8 NA CASSLVIGGTSGDQETQYF TGTGCCAGCAGCTTAGTTATAGGAGGGACTAGCGGGGATCAAGAGACCCAGTACTTC
TRBD1 TRBJ2-4 TRBV11-2 NA CASSLITGGVAGKNIQYF TGTGCCAGCAGCCTTATCACAGGGGGAGTAGCAGGCAAAAACATTCAGTACTTC
NA TRBJ1-5 TRBV30 NA CAWSVEGGAFGQPQHF TGTGCCTGGAGTGTGGAGGGGGGGGCCTTCGGTCAGCCCCAGCATTTT
NA TRBJ1-1 TRBV7-9 NA CASSFSTGSTEAFF TGTGCCAGCAGCTTCTCCACCGGGAGCACTGAAGCTTTCTTT
NA TRBJ1-2 TRBV9 NA CASSPRTVYHGYTF TGTGCCAGCAGCCCTCGGACTGTGTACCATGGCTACACCTTC
NA TRBJ2-1 TRBV9 NA CASSGRLYNEQFF TGTGCCAGCAGCGGTCGACTGTACAATGAGCAGTTCTTC
NA TRBJ1-3 TRBV7-2 NA CASSRWSRTTSGNTIYF TGTGCCAGCAGCCGGTGGTCCAGGACCACCTCTGGAAACACCATATATTTT
NA TRBJ2-7 TRBV6-5 NA CASSYPDSSYEQYF TGTGCCAGCAGTTACCCTGATAGCTCCTACGAGCAGTACTTC
TRBD2 TRBJ2-1 TRBV19 NA CASSVGPSGRAGDEQFF TGTGCCAGTAGTGTAGGCCCTAGCGGGAGGGCCGGCGATGAGCAGTTCTTC
NA TRBJ1-1 TRBV30 NA CAWIGPGNTEAFF TGTGCCTGGATAGGCCCAGGGAACACTGAAGCTTTCTTT
NA TRBJ2-3 TRBV29-1 NA CSVEAASFVTDTQYF TGCAGCGTTGAAGCGGCCAGTTTCGTCACAGATACGCAGTATTTT
NA TRBJ2-2 TRBV5-1 NA CASSLTGSNTGELFF TGCGCCAGCAGCTTAACAGGGTCGAACACCGGGGAGCTGTTTTTT
TRBD2 TRBJ2-5 TRBV13 NA CASSPPLAESGETQYF TGTGCCAGCAGCCCCCCTCTAGCGGAGTCGGGAGAGACCCAGTACTTC
NA TRBJ2-1 TRBV5-5 NA CASSQVDNEQFF TGTGCCAGCAGCCAAGTAGACAATGAGCAGTTCTTC
TRBD1 TRBJ2-1 TRBV30 once CAWGATGTGSLRQFF TGTGCCTGGGGGGCGACCGGGACAGGGTCCCTGCGGCAGTTCTTC
NA TRBJ2-4 TRBV4-2 NA CASSQEVGASGNIQYF TGTGCCAGCAGCCAAGAAGTGGGGGCTAGTGGAAACATTCAGTACTTC
TRBD1 TRBJ1-2 TRBV29-1 NA CSVPLRGLAYGYTF TGCAGCGTCCCACTCAGGGGGCTAGCATATGGCTACACCTTC
NA TRBJ1-4 TRBV10-3 NA CAISDGSGDEKLFF TGTGCCATCAGTGATGGGAGTGGAGATGAAAAACTGTTTTTT
NA TRBJ2-5 TRBV30 NA CAWARTSLRKETQYF TGTGCCTGGGCACGAACCAGTCTCCGAAAGGAGACCCAGTACTTC
TRBD2 TRBJ2-1 TRBV7-6 NA CASSFRGTSGSNEQFF TGTGCCAGCAGCTTTAGGGGGACTAGCGGGAGCAATGAGCAGTTCTTC
NA TRBJ1-1 TRBV18 NA CASSKSGGLDAEAFF TGTGCCAGCTCAAAGTCGGGGGGGCTAGACGCTGAAGCTTTCTTT
TRBD1 TRBJ1-2 TRBV7-8 NA CASSPRQGGWDGYTF TGTGCCAGCAGCCCCCGACAGGGAGGATGGGATGGCTACACCTTC
TRBD2 TRBJ2-3 TRBV11-2 NA CATVFGLAGVEDTQYF TGTGCCACGGTTTTTGGACTAGCGGGAGTAGAAGATACGCAGTATTTT
NA TRBJ1-1 TRBV29-1 once CSVGARINTEAFF TGCAGCGTTGGGGCGCGGATAAACACTGAAGCTTTCTTT
NA TRBJ2-3 TRBV9 NA CASSVEASDTQYF TGTGCCAGCAGCGTAGAGGCGTCAGATACGCAGTATTTT